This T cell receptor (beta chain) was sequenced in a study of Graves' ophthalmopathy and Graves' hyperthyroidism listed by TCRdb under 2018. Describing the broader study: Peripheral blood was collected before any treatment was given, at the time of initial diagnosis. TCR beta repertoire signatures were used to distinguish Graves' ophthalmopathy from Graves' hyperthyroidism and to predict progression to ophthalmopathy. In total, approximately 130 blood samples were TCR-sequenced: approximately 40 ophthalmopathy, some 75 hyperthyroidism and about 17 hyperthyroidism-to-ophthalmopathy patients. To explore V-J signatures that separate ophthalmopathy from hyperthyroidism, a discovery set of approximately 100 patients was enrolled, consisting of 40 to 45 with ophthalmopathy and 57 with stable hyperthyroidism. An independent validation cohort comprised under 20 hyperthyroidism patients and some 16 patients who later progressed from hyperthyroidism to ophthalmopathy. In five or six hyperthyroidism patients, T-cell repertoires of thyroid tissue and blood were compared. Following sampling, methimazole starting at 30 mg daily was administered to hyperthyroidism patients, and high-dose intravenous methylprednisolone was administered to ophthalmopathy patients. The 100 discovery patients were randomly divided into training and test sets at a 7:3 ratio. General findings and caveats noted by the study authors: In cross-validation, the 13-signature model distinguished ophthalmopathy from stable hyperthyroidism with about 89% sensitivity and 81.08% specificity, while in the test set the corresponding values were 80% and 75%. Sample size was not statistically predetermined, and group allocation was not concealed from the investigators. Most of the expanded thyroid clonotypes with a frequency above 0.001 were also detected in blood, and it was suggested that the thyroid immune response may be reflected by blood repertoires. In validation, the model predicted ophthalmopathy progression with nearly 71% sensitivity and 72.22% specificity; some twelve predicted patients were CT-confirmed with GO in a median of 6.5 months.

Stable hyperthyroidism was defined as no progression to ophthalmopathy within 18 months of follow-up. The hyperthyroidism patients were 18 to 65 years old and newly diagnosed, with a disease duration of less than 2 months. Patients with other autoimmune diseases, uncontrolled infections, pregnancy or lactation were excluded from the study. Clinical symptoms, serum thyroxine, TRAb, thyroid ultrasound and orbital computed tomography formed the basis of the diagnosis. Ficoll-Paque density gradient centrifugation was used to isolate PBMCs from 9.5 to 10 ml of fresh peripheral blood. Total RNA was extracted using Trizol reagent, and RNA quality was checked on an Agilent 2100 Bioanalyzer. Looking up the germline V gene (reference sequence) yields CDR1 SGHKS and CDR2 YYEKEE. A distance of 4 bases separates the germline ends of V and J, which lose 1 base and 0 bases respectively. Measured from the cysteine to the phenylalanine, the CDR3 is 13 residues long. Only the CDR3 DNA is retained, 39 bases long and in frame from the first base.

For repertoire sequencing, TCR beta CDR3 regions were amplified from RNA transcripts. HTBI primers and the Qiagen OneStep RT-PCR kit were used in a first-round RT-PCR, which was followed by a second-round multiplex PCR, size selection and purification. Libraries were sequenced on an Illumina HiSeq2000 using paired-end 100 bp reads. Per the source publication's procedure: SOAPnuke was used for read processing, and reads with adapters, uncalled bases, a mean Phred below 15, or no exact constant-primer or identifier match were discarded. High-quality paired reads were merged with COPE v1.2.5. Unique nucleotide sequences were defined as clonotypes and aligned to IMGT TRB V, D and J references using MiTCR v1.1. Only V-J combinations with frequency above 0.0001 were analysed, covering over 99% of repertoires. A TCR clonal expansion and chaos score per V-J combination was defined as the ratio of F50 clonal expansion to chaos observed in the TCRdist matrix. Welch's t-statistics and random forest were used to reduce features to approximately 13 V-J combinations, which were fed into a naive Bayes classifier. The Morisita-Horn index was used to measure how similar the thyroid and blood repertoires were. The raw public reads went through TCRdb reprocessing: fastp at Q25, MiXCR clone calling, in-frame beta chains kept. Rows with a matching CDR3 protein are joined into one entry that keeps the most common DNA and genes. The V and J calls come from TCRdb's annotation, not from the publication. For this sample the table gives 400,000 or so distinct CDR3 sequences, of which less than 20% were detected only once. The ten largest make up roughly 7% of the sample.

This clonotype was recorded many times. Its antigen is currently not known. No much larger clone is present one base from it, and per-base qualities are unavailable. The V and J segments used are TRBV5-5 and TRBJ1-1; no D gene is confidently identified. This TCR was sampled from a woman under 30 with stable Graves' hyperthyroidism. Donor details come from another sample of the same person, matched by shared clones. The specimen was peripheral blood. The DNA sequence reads TGTGCCAGCAGCTTGAACGTGAACACTGAAGCTTTCTTT. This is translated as CASSLNVNTEAFF.